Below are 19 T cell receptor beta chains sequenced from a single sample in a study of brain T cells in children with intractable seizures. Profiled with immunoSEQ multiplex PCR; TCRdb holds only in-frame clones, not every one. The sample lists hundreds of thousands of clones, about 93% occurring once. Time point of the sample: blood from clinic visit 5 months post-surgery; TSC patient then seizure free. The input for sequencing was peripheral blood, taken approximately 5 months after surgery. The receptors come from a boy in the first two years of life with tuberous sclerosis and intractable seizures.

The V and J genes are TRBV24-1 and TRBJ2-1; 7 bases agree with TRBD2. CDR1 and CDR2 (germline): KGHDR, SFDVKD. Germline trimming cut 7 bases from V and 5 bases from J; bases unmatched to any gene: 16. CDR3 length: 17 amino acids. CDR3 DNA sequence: TGTGCCACCAGGCCGGGGAGGGAGCGGGAAAAGGACAATGAGCAGTTCTTC. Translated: CATRPGREREKDNEQFF.

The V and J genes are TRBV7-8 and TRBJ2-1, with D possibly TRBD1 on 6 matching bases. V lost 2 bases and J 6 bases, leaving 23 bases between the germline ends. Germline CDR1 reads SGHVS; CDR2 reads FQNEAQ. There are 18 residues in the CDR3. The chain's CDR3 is CASSLWDPRTVPLNEQFF. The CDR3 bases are TGTGCCAGCAGCTTATGGGACCCCAGGACAGTTCCCCTCAATGAGCAGTTCTTC.

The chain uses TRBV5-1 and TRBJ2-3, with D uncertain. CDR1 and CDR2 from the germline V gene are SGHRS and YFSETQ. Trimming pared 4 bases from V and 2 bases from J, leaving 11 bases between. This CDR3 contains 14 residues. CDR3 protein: CASSTNDATDTQYF. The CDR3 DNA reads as TGCGCCAGCAGCACCAACGACGCCACAGATACGCAGTATTTT.

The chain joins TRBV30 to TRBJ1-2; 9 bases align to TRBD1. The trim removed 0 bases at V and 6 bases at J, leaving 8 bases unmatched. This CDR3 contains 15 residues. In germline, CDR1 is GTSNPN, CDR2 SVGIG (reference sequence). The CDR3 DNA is TGTGCCTGGAGTGTAACTGGGGGGGACAGGGATGGCTACACCTTC. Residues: CAWSVTGGDRDGYTF.

Written as DNA, the CDR3 is TGTGCCAGCAGTTCCCGGGAGGGGCGAGGGAATTCACCCCTCCACTTT. Its translation: CASSSREGRGNSPLHF. The J gene is TRBJ1-6, the V gene TRBV7-9, with a weak D call TRBD1 (5 bases). CDR1 is SEHNR, CDR2 FQNEAQ, per germline (reference sequence). V lost 6 bases, J lost 7 bases, and 19 bases lay in between. The length of the CDR3 is 16 residues.

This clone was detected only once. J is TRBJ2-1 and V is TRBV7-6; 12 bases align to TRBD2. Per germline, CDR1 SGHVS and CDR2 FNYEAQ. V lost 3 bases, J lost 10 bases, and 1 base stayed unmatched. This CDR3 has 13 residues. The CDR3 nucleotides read TGTGCCAGCAGCTTGGGGACTAGCGGGGAGCAGTTCTTC. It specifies CASSLGTSGEQFF.

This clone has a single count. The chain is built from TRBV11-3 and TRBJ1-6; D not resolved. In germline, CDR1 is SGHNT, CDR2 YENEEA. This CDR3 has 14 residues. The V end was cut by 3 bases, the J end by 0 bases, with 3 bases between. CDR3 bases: TGTGCCAGCAGCTTTAGCTCCTATAATTCACCCCTCCACTTT. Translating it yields CASSFSSYNSPLHF.

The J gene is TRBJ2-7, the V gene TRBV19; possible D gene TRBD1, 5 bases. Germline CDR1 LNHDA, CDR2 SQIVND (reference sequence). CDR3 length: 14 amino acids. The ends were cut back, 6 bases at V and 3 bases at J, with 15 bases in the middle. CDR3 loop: CASRVAAGYYEQYF. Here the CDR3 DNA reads TGTGCCAGTAGAGTGGCGGCAGGGTACTACGAGCAGTACTTC.

Here the CDR3 reads CASSFPRGYPAGETQYF. DNA for the CDR3: TGTGCCAGCAGCTTCCCGCGGGGTTACCCAGCGGGGGAGACCCAGTACTTC. This sequence joins TRBV7-9 and TRBJ2-5, with TRBD2 identical over 7 bases. Per the germline V gene, CDR1 is SEHNR and CDR2 is FQNEAQ (reference sequence). There are 17 residues in the CDR3. The J segment lost 5 bases and the V segment lost 3 bases, leaving 15 bases of the junction unmatched.

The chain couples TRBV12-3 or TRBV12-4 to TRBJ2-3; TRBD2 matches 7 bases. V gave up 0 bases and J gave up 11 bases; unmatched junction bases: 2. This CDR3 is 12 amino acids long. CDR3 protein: CASSLAPGGQYF. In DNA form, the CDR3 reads TGTGCCAGCAGTTTAGCCCCGGGGGGGCAGTATTTT.

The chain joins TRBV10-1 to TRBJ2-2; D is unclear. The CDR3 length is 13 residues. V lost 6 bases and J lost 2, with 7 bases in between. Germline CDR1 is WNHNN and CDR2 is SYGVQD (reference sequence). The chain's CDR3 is CASREGNTGELFF. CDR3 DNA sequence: TGCGCCAGCAGGGAAGGCAACACCGGGGAGCTGTTTTTT.

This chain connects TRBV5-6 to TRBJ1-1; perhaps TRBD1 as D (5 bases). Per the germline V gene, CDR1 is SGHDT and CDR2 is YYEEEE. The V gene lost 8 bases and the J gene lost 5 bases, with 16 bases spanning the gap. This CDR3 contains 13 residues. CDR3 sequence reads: CASRGEDPTEAFF. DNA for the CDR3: TGTGCCAGTCGAGGGGAGGACCCAACTGAAGCTTTCTTT.

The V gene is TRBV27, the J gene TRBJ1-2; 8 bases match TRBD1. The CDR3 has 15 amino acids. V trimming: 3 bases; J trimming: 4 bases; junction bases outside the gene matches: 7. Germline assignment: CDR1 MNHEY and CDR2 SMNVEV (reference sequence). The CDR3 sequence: CASSFVSGGIYGYTF. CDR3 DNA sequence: TGTGCCAGCAGTTTCGTCTCAGGGGGCATCTATGGCTACACCTTC.

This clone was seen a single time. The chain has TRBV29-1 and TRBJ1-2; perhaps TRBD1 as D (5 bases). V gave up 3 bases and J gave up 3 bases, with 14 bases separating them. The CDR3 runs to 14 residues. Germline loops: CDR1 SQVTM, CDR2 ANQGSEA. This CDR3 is CSVEGTGPDYGYTF. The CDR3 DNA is TGCAGCGTTGAGGGTACGGGGCCCGACTATGGCTACACCTTC. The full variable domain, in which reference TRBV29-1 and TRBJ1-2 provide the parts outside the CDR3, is SAVISQKPSRDICQRGTSLTIQCQVDSQVTMMFWYRQQPGQSLTLIATANQGSEATYESGFVIDKFPISRPNLTFSTLTVSNMSPEDSSIYLCSVEGTGPDYGYTFGSGTRLTVV.

The CDR3 bases are TGTGCTAGTGGTTTGGTACGAGACGCCCGTAAGGTATGGGGTCAGCCCCAGCATTTT. This encodes CASGLVRDARKVWGQPQHF. The chain uses TRBV12-5 and TRBJ1-5; D remains ambiguous. Trimming took 0 bases from V and 6 from J, leaving 24 bases between them. CDR1 and CDR2 (germline): LGHNT, FRNRAP. This CDR3 is built from 19 residues.

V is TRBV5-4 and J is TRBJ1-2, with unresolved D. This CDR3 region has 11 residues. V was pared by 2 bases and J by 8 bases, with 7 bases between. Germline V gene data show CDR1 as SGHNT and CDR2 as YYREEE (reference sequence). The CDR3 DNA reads TGTGCCAGCAGCTTTATTGGCGGCTACACCTTC. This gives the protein CASSFIGGYTF.

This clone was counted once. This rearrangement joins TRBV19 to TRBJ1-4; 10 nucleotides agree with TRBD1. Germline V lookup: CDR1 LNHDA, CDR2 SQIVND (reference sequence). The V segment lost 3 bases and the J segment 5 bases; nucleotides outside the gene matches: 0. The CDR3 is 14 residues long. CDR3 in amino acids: CASSMGQGNEKLFF. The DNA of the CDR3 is TGTGCCAGTAGTATGGGACAGGGGAATGAAAAACTGTTTTTT.

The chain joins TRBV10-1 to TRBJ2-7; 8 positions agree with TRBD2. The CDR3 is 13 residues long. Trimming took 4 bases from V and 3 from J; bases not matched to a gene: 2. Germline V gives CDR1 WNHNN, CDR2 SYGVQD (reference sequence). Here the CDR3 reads CASSVAGGYEQYF. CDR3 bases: TGCGCCAGCAGTGTCGCGGGAGGCTACGAGCAGTACTTC.

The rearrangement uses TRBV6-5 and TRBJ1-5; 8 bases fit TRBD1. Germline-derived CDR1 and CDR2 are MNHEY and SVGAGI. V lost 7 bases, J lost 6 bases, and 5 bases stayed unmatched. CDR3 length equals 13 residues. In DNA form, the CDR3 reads TGTGCCAGCAAGTACAGGGGGGGTCAGCCCCAGCATTTT. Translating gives CASKYRGGQPQHF.